This TCR beta chain was identified during a study of T cell responses to AZD1222 COVID-19 vaccine. Overall study results and limits: Reports say nearly half of spike-specific TCRs go after unmutated variant regions. The study found vaccine-associated CD4 TCRs spanning spike, dominant at 160-218 and 743-854. It was only a handful of AZD1222 recipients who were seropositive at baseline.

Concerning this clone: Its target is not known.

Assay: immunoSEQ multiplex PCR; the TCRdb copy retains only in-frame clones and omits some. The table has about 110,000 clones, roughly 80% seen once. V gave up 2 bases and J gave up 1 base, with 10 bases separating them. Germline V gives CDR1 SGHTS, CDR2 YDEGEE. CDR3 length equals 15 residues. Specimen: peripheral blood, collected on day 0 of AZD1222 vaccination. This sequence was found in an adult in good health. This chain uses TRBV5-8 with TRBJ2-1, with D unresolved. CDR3 amino acids: CASSLTTRSYNEQFF. DNA for the CDR3: TGTGCCAGCAGCTTAACCACGAGGTCCTACAATGAGCAGTTCTTC.